This T cell receptor (beta chain) stems from a study of immune evolution from preneoplasia to lung adenocarcinoma. Study at large: HLA loss of heterozygosity: less than 9% AIS, about 15% MIA, roughly 35% ADC, none AAH.

Libraries were prepared by immunoSEQ multiplex PCR; TCRdb keeps only in-frame clonotypes and omits some of them. The profile covers some 5,400 clones, with 75% to 90% appearing a single time and about 4% taken by the ten largest. H&E slides confirmed each diagnosis, reviewed by two pathologists independently. Whole-study findings and limits: Top clone frequencies peaked in normal lung, apparently declining through invasive adenocarcinoma. Compared with EGFR-mutant or double wild-type lesions, KRAS-mutant nodules were more clonal.

CDR3 size: 14 residues. Germline assignment: CDR1 LNHDA and CDR2 SQIVND (reference sequence). Trimming stripped 2 bases from V and 8 bases from J, with 13 bases between. A remark on this clone: The antigen remains undetermined.

V usage is TRBV19 and J usage is TRBJ1-5; D gene ambiguous. The sample taken for sequencing was FFPE minimally invasive lung adenocarcinoma tissue. The TCR comes from a person aged 60-80 years with lung adenocarcinoma. The CDR3 reads CASSIYGGGKPQHF. CDR3 bases: TGTGCCAGTAGTATATATGGAGGAGGGAAGCCCCAGCATTTT.